Below, one T cell receptor (beta chain) is given with its context. The antigen is unknown. Germline V gene sequence: CDR1 LNHDA, CDR2 SQIVND (reference sequence). Between the trimmed V and J ends, which lost 3 bases and 2 bases, there was a span of 11 bases. This CDR3 has 14 residues. This entry comes from a study of spatial heterogeneity in lung cancer. At the level of the study: Detected beta-chain sequences consistently exceeded alpha-chain sequences. Study-wide results and limits: Relative to follow-up, resection was when ubiquitous expanded tumor TCRs appeared more in blood.

Carried by each TCR cDNA molecule was a unique molecular identifier. MiXCR, applied by TCRdb to the 5' RACE reads, yields one record per CDR3 protein. The sample holds tens of thousands of distinct CDR3 sequences, approximately 13% seen once. Noted time point: sample taken at primary tumor resection. Whole RNA obtained from tumor, nontumor lung or frozen PBMC underwent sequencing without sorting. The V call is TRBV19, the J call TRBJ2-7, with no clear D. The sample in question was PBMCs, obtained at surgery. The source is a male donor with early-stage non-small cell lung cancer. This CDR3 reads CASSIRTATYEQYF. In DNA, the CDR3 is TGTGCCAGTAGTATCAGGACGGCGACCTACGAGCAGTACTTC.